This T cell receptor beta chain was sequenced for a study of OX40 agonist ivuxolimab in advanced cancers. About the research overall: There were three patients with partial responses, one having hepatocellular carcinoma and two cutaneous melanoma.

The method was immunoSEQ multiplex PCR; TCRdb's version includes in-frame clones alone and lacks a portion of them. The table has roughly 67,000 clones, roughly 82% seen once. The V gene's germline CDR1 is SGHRS and CDR2 YFSETQ. V was cut by 0 bases and J by 8 bases, with 8 bases left in between. CDR3 size: 13 residues. With respect to this clone: Its antigen remains unidentified.

General study findings and limits: Relative to CD4+, CD8+ T cells held more expanded clones on average.

The timepoints at which blood was sampled were baseline, cycle 4 day 1, and cycle 7 day 1. V is TRBV5-1 and J is TRBJ1-4; no reliable D call. Source: CD4+ or CD8+ T cells sorted from blood, taken in a trial of the OX40 agonist ivuxolimab. The origin of this receptor is an adult with an advanced solid tumor such as melanoma, head and neck, liver or kidney cancer. CDR3 loop: CASSLGVREKLFF. Written as DNA, the CDR3 is TGCGCCAGCAGCTTGGGGGTTCGCGAAAAACTGTTTTTT.